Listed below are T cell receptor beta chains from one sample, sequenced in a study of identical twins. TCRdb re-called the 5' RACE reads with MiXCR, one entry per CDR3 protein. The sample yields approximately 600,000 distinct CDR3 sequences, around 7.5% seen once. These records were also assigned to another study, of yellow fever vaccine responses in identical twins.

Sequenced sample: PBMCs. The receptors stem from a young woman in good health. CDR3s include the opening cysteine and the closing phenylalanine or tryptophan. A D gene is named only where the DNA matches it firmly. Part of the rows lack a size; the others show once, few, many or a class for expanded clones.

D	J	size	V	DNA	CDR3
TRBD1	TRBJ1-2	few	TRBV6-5	TGTGCCAGCAGTTACAGCCGACAGGGGCGCCCCAACTATGGCTACACCTTC	CASSYSRQGRPNYGYTF
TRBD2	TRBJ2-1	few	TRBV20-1	TGCAGTGCCGTGGACGGGACTAGCGGTGAGCAGTTCTTC	CSAVDGTSGEQFF
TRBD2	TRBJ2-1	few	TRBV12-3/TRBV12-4	TGTGCCAGCAGTTTTGGGGAGTCGAAAGCGGGAGTTATCAATGAGCAGTTCTTC	CASSFGESKAGVINEQFF
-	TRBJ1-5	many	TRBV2	TGTGCCAGCAAATACAGCGGAAATCAGCCCCAGCATTTT	CASKYSGNQPQHF
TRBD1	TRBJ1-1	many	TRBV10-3	TGTGCCATCAGTGGTACAGGGGTAGGCACTGAAGCTTTCTTT	CAISGTGVGTEAFF
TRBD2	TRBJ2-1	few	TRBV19	TGTGCCAGTAAATCCTGGGGGGGAGGGGATGAGCAGTTCTTC	CASKSWGGGDEQFF
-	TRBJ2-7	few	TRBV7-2	TGTGCCAGCAGCACCTGGCCTGCAACCTACGAGCAGTACTTC	CASSTWPATYEQYF
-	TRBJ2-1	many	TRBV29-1	TGCAGCGTTGCTAGGGCTACCTACAATGAGCAGTTCTTC	CSVARATYNEQFF
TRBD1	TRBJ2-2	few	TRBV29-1	TGCAGCGTTACAGGGGTGAACACCGGGGAGCTGTTTTTT	CSVTGVNTGELFF
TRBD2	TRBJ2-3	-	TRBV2	TGTGCCAGCGAGGCGGGGGAGAGTGAAGATACGCAGTATTTT	CASEAGESEDTQYF
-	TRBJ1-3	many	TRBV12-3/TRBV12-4	TGTGCCAGCAGTTTCGTCTCTGGAAACACCATATATTTT	CASSFVSGNTIYF
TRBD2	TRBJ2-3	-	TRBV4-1	TGCGCCAGCAGCCAAGTTCTACTAGCGGGAGCATCGGGAGATACGCAGTATTTT	CASSQVLLAGASGDTQYF
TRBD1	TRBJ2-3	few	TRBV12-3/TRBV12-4	TGTGCCAGCAGTTTAGACAGGGGGCGAGGTGAAGATACGCAGTATTTT	CASSLDRGRGEDTQYF
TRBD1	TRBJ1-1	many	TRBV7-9	TGTGCCAGCAGCCGCGGATCTATGGACAGGGCCAACACTGAAGCTTTCTTT	CASSRGSMDRANTEAFF
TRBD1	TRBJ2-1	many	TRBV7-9	TGTGCCAGCAGCACGACAGGGGTCTACAATGAGCAGTTCTTC	CASSTTGVYNEQFF
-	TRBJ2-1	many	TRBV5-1	TGCGCCAGCAGCTTGGGTGGGGCCTCCTACAATGAGCAGTTCTTC	CASSLGGASYNEQFF
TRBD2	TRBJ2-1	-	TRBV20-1	TGCAGTGTGCCCTATTGGGGGGGTCGAAATGAGCAGTTCTTC	CSVPYWGGRNEQFF
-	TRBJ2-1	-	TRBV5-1	TGCGCCAGCAGCCCTGATCCGGGACACAGCTCCTACAATGAGCAGTCCTTC	CASSPDPGHSSYNEQSF
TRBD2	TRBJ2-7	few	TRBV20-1	TGCAGTGCTAGAACTAGCGGGAGGGCCGGGTACGAGCAGTACTTC	CSARTSGRAGYEQYF
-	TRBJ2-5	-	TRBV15	TGTGCCACCAGCAGAGAGTTCGGCAGACAAGAGACCCAGTACTTC	CATSREFGRQETQYF
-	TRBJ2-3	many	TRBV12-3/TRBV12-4	TGTGCCAGCAGGTGGGGCACAGATACGCAGTATTTT	CASRWGTDTQYF
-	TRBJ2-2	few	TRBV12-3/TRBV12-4	TGTGCCAGCAGCCCGACAATAAGGGCGAACACCGGGGAGCTGTTTTTT	CASSPTIRANTGELFF
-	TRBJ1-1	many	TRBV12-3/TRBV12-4	TGTGCCAGCCGAGTCACAGGAAACACTGAAGCTTTCTTT	CASRVTGNTEAFF
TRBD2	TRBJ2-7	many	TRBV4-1	TGCGCCAGCAGCCAAGCGGGACTAGCGGGGCCCCAACCCTACGAGCAGTACTTC	CASSQAGLAGPQPYEQYF
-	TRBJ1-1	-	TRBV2	TGTGCCAGCAGTGAAGGTCTTAAAGCTTTCTTT	CASSEGLKAFF
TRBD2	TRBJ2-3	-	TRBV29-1	TGCAGTCAAAGGGCGGGAGTGGGAGATACGCAGTATTTT	CSQRAGVGDTQYF
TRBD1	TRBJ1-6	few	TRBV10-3	TGTGCCATCAGTACAGGGGTGAATTCACCCCTCCACTTT	CAISTGVNSPLHF
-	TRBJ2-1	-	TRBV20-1	TGCAGTGTAAGGGGCCATTCCGCGGACCCCTACAATGAGCAGTTCTTC	CSVRGHSADPYNEQFF
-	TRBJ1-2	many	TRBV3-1	TGTGCCAGCAGCCAAGATCTTGGCAGTTCTGGCTACACCTTC	CASSQDLGSSGYTF
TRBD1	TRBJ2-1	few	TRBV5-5	TGTGCCAGCAGCTCAGGGACAGGCAATGAGCAGTTCTTC	CASSSGTGNEQFF
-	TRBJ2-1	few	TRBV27	TGTGCCAGCAGTATCCTGAATGAGCAGTTCTTC	CASSILNEQFF
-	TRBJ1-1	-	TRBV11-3	TGTGCCAGCAGCTTAGGTGGAGACAGGCGAGCTTTCTTT	CASSLGGDRRAFF
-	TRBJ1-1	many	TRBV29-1	TGCAGCGTTGAAGATCGCGGGGGAAGGGAAGCTTTCTTT	CSVEDRGGREAFF
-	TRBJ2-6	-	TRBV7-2	TGTGCCAGCAGCTGGCAGCCATCGACAGGGGCCAACGTCCTGACTTTC	CASSWQPSTGANVLTF
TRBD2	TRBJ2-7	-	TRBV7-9	TGTGCCAGCAGCGACCTAGCGGCGAGCTCCTACGAGCAGTACTTC	CASSDLAASSYEQYF
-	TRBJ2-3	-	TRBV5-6	TGTGCCAGCAGCGGCGGGGTCCGAGATACGCAGTATTTT	CASSGGVRDTQYF
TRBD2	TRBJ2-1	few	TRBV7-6	TGTGCCAGCAGCTTACGGACTAGCGGAGGGGGCAATGAGCAGTTCTTC	CASSLRTSGGGNEQFF
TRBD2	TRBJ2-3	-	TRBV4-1	TGCGCCAGCAGCCAAGACGATCCTAGCGGGGACACAGATACGCAGTATTTT	CASSQDDPSGDTDTQYF
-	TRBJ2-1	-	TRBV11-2	TGTGCCAGCAGCAAGGACCAAAACTCCTACAATGAGCAGTTCTTC	CASSKDQNSYNEQFF
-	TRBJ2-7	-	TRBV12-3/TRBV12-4	TGTGCCAGCAGCCGGGACGAGATTGCCTCCTACAAGCAGTACTTC	CASSRDEIASYKQYF
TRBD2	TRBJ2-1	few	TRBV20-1	TGCAGTGCTAGAGCGACTAGCGGGGGGACAAACTCCTACAATGAGCAGTTCTTC	CSARATSGGTNSYNEQFF
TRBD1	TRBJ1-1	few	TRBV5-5	TGTGCCAGCAGTCCAACAGGGGGGCGCGGGTACACTGAAGCTTTCTTT	CASSPTGGRGYTEAFF
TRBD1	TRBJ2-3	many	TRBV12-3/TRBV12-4	TGTGCCAGCAGTTCGGACAAAACAGGGGTGGATACGCAGTATTTT	CASSSDKTGVDTQYF
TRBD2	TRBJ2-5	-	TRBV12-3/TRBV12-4	TGTGCCAGCAGTTCACGGGGAGCGGGAGCCCCAGAGACCCAGTACTTC	CASSSRGAGAPETQYF
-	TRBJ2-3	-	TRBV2	TGTGCCAGCAGTGAAAGGCGGGAATGGGATACGCAGTATTTT	CASSERREWDTQYF
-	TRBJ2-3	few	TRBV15	TGTGCCACCAGCGGAACGGAGGCTAGGAAGTACAATACGCAGTATTTT	CATSGTEARKYNTQYF
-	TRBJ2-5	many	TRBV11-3	TGTGCCAGCAGCTTAGGGGGACTTCCGTACAGATCCCAAGAGACCCAGTACTTC	CASSLGGLPYRSQETQYF
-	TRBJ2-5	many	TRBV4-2	TGTGCCAGCAGCCAACTCGCCGGGGGGCCAATACAAGAGACCCAGTACTTC	CASSQLAGGPIQETQYF
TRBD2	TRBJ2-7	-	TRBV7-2	TGTGCCAGCAGCTTAGTCGGACTAGCGGGCTACGAGCAGTACTTC	CASSLVGLAGYEQYF
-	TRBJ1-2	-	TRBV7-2	TGTGCCAGCAGCTTAAGCAGGGGATCGGTCTATGGCTACACCTTC	CASSLSRGSVYGYTF
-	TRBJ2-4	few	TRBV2	TGTGCCAGCAGTGAAGCCTCCACAGGGTTAGCCAAAAACATTCAGTACTTC	CASSEASTGLAKNIQYF
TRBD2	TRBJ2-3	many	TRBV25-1	TGTGCCAGCAGGGGGGGGAGCACAGATACGCAGTATTTT	CASRGGSTDTQYF
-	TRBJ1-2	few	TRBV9	TGTGCCAGCAGCGTAGAGGTGGGGAACTATGGCTACACCTTC	CASSVEVGNYGYTF
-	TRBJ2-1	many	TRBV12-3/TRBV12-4	TGTGCCACCACGGACCGATTCTCCTACAATGAGCAGTTCTTC	CATTDRFSYNEQFF
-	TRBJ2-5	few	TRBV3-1	TGTGCCAGCAGCCAAGAATTTGGGTTAGGGACCCAGTACTTC	CASSQEFGLGTQYF
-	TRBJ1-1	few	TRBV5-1	TGCGCCAGCAGCTTGGTACCGGGGATTATGGAAGCTTTCTTT	CASSLVPGIMEAFF
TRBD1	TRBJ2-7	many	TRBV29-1	TGCAGCGTCACGGGGACAGGGACTTACGAGCAGTACTTC	CSVTGTGTYEQYF
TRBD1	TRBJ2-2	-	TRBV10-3	TGTGCCATCAGTGAATTGACAGGGTCGATAAGTAAGAACACCGGGGAGCTGTTTTTT	CAISELTGSISKNTGELFF
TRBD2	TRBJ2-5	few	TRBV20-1	TGCAGTGCTCCCCCAGCGGGAGGGCCTGAAGAGACCCAGTACTTC	CSAPPAGGPEETQYF
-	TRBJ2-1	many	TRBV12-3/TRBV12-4	TGTGCCAGCAGTATGACAGGTCCGCTAAGCTACAATGAGCAGTTCTTC	CASSMTGPLSYNEQFF